The T cell receptor (beta chain) described here comes from a study of T cell repertoires in cytomegalovirus infection. As for the study in general: Shared public TCR beta signatures pointed to both CMV infection and a matching HLA type.

General study points: HLA-C-restricted, CMV-specific TCR beta clonotypes were dominant ex vivo.

About this clonotype itself: No antigen is known for it. This clone may be a read error of a much larger clone one base away.

CDR3 size: 15 residues. Germline CDR1 reads SGHTA; CDR2 reads FQGNSA. MiXCR, run by TCRdb on the reads, gives a single entry per CDR3 protein. The table records some 700,000 distinct CDR3 sequences, approximately 34% of them present only once. The receptor was derived from a human donor in good health (CMV status not recorded). Some clones in this sample may be carry-over from other donors' samples. The sequenced sample consisted of PBMCs. This chain links TRBV7-2 with TRBJ2-5, with 8 positions matching TRBD2. Written as DNA, the CDR3 is TGTGCCAGCAGCTTACGGGGGGGCCGGGGGGAGACCCATTACTTC. Amino acids: CASSLRGGRGETHYF.